The 23 T cell receptor beta chains reported below all come from one sample, sequenced in a study of T cell clusters in autoimmune cytopenias. TRB rearrangements were amplified by touch-down multiplex PCR with mixed TRB-A/B primers. TCRdb reanalyzed the multiplex PCR reads and collapses them to one entry per CDR3 protein, without DNA. The sample includes approximately 3,600 distinct CDR3 sequences. TRB was amplified from about 260 ng of peripheral blood genomic DNA per sample. These data were also filed under a second study, of T cell repertoires in aging, cancer and after chemotherapy.

The source material was peripheral blood. These receptors originate from a human donor in good health.

By frequency, this clonotype registers medium-sized. The J gene is TRBJ2-3, the V gene TRBV6-2 or TRBV6-3; without DNA, the TCRdb call of TRBD2 cannot be checked. CDR1 is MNHEY, CDR2 SVGEGT, per germline. This CDR3 has 13 amino acids. CDR3 amino acids: CASSYRETDTQYF.

This clonotype shows up as medium-sized (0.01 to 0.1%) by frequency. The chain links TRBV20-1 to TRBJ1-6; TCRdb's D call of TRBD1 is untestable without DNA. This CDR3 is built from 14 residues. CDR1 and CDR2 from the germline V gene are DFQATT and SNEGSKA (reference sequence). The CDR3 here is CSAISRDRNSPLHF.

J is TRBJ2-4 and V is TRBV5-6; with no DNA, the TCRdb D assignment of TRBD1 cannot be verified. This CDR3 region has 14 residues. CDR1 and CDR2 from the germline V gene are SGHDT and YYEEEE. The CDR3 loop reads CASSPQFKGNIQYF.

The chain has TRBV6-5 and TRBJ2-1; lacking DNA, the TRBD2 call made by TCRdb goes unchecked. The CDR3 runs 17 residues. Germline lookup yields CDR1 MNHEY and CDR2 SVGAGI. The chain's CDR3 is CASSKARTSGNYNEQFF.

This clonotype is labeled medium-sized based on frequency. The chain recombines TRBV4-3 with TRBJ2-3. Germline V gene data show CDR1 as LGHNA and CDR2 as YSLEER. The CDR3 is 14 amino acids. The CDR3 region is CASSQDPVGDTQYF.

CDR3 sequence reads: CSAQTSGKNNEQFF. This chain uses TRBV20-1 with TRBJ2-1; the TCRdb call, TRBD2, lacks DNA for checking. Germline V CDR1 and CDR2: DFQATT, SNEGSKA (reference sequence). This CDR3 has 14 amino acids.

The chain uses TRBV4-3 and TRBJ1-1. This CDR3 region has 14 residues. CDR1 and CDR2 (germline): LGHNA, YSLEER. CDR3 residues: CASSQDRSGGEAFF.

The chain employs TRBV4-3 and TRBJ2-1; without DNA, the TCRdb call of TRBD2 cannot be checked. The CDR3 runs to 16 residues. Per germline, CDR1 LGHNA and CDR2 YSLEER. The CDR3 sequence: CASSQRGTSGWDEQFF.

According to its frequency, this clonotype is medium-sized. V usage is TRBV27 and J usage is TRBJ2-1; lacking DNA, the TRBD2 call made by TCRdb goes unchecked. From germline, CDR1 is MNHEY and CDR2 SMNVEV (reference sequence). This CDR3 spans 17 amino acids. CDR3 protein: CASSRRGTSGGYNEQFF.

This clonotype shows up as medium-sized by frequency. V usage is TRBV6-2 or TRBV6-3 and J usage is TRBJ2-5; TCRdb returns TRBD2, unconfirmable since there is no DNA. The CDR3 covers 13 residues. Germline V gives CDR1 MNHEY, CDR2 SVGEGT. This CDR3 is CASRPSGAETQYF.

This clonotype shows up as medium-sized by frequency. The chain combines TRBV20-1 with TRBJ1-1. Germline loops: CDR1 DFQATT, CDR2 SNEGSKA (reference sequence). The CDR3 consists of 13 residues. Here the CDR3 reads CSASYPVNTEAFF.

This clonotype ranks as medium-sized in terms of frequency. The rearrangement joins TRBV7-9 to TRBJ2-1; there is no DNA to check the TCRdb D call of TRBD1. Germline V gene data show CDR1 as SEHNR and CDR2 as FQNEAQ (reference sequence). The CDR3 extends over 15 amino acids. CDR3 sequence: CASSLQGGRYNEQFF.

Considering frequency, this clonotype is medium-sized. V and J are TRBV6-2 or TRBV6-3 and TRBJ2-7; the TRBD1 assignment by TCRdb is unverifiable without DNA. The germline gives CDR1 MNHEY, CDR2 SVGEGT. The CDR3 consists of 14 residues. CDR3 amino acids: CASSYSGATYEQYF.

Its frequency marks this clonotype as medium-sized. V and J are TRBV7-2 and TRBJ1-1. CDR1 is SGHTA and CDR2 is FQGNSA in the germline V gene. This CDR3 region has 14 residues. The CDR3 loop is CASSSFMGNTEAFF.

According to its frequency, this clonotype is medium-sized. The rearrangement uses TRBV12-3 or TRBV12-4 and TRBJ2-7; TCRdb reports TRBD1, a call that lacks DNA to check it against. The CDR3 consists of 11 residues. This CDR3 reads CASSSPYEQYF.

The chain links TRBV11-2 to TRBJ1-2; checking the TCRdb D call of TRBD1 is not possible without DNA. CDR1 and CDR2 from the germline V gene are SGHAT and FQNNGV. The CDR3 totals 14 residues. The chain's CDR3 is CASSSTGGAYGYTF. Complete variable domain (other parts from reference TRBV11-2 and TRBJ1-2): EAGVAQSPRYKIIEKRQSVAFWCNPISGHATLYWYQQILGQGPKLLIQFQNNGVVDDSQLPKDRFSAERLKGVDSTLKIQPAKLEDSAVYLCASSSTGGAYGYTFGSGTRLTVV.

The chain uses TRBV5-1 and TRBJ2-3; TCRdb gives TRBD2 as the D gene, but with no DNA this cannot be confirmed. Per germline, CDR1 SGHRS and CDR2 YFSETQ. The CDR3 is made up of 15 amino acids. This CDR3 is CASSSSTGLTDTQYF.

This clonotype registers large by frequency. CDR3 in amino acids: CASSFGQSSYEQYF. The chain is built from TRBV6-1 and TRBJ2-7; TCRdb outputs TRBD1, but without DNA this stays unchecked. Germline V CDR1 and CDR2: MNHNS, SASEGT. There are 14 residues in the CDR3.

The rearrangement joins TRBV5-1 to TRBJ2-1; TCRdb's D call, TRBD2, is unchecked because there is no DNA. Germline V lookup: CDR1 SGHRS, CDR2 YFSETQ. This CDR3 is 14 amino acids long. The CDR3 region is CASSLGAVVNEQFF.

The chain recombines TRBV28 with TRBJ1-2. The CDR3 spans 15 residues. Germline values: CDR1 MDHEN, CDR2 SYDVKM. The CDR3 protein is CASSLMTTYLYGYTF.

The chain couples TRBV20-1 to TRBJ2-3. Germline V gene sequence: CDR1 DFQATT, CDR2 SNEGSKA (reference sequence). This CDR3 has 15 residues. The CDR3 sequence is CSARDFRFETDTQYF.

By frequency, this clonotype is medium-sized. This chain connects TRBV27 to TRBJ1-2; TCRdb indicates TRBD1, and absent DNA this call remains unverified. The V gene's germline CDR1 is MNHEY and CDR2 SMNVEV (reference sequence). The CDR3 is 16 amino acids. CDR3 loop: CASSLRGNWINYGYTF.

This clonotype is deemed medium-sized by its frequency. This chain uses TRBV11-3 with TRBJ2-1; TCRdb calls TRBD1, which cannot be checked without DNA. Per germline, CDR1 SGHNT and CDR2 YENEEA. CDR3 length: 15 residues. The CDR3 loop reads CASSLRQGEGNEQFF.